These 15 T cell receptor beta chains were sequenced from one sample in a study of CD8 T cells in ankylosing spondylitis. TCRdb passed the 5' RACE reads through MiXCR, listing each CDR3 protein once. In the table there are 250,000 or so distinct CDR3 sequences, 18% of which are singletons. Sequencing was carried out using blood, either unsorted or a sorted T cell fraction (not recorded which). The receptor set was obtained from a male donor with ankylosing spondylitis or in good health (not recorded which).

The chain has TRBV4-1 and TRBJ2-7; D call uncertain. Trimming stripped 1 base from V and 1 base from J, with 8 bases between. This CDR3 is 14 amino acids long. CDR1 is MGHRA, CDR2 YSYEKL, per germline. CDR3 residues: CASSQVEISYEQYF. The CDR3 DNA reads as TGCGCCAGCAGCCAAGTTGAGATTTCCTACGAGCAGTACTTC.

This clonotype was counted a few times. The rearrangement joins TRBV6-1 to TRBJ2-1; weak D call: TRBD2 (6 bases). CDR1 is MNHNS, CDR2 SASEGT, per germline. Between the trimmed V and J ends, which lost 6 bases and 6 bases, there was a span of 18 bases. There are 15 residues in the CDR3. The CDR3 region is CASSHHSGLTNEQFF. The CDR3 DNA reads TGTGCCAGCAGCCATCACTCGGGACTCACCAATGAGCAGTTCTTC.

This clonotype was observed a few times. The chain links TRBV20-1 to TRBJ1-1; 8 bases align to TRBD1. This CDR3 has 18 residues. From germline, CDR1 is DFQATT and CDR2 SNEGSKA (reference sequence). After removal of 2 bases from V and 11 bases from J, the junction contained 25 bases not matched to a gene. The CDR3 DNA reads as TGCAGTGCTAGATCCTCCGGGACAGGAACCTCATCAACGGGTAGGGCTTTCTTT. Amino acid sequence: CSARSSGTGTSSTGRAFF.

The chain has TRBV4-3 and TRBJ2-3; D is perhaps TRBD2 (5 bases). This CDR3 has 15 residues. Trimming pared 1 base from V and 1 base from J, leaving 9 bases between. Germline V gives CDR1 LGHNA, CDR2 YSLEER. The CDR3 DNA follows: TGCGCCAGCAGCCAAGGCATCGGGGGCACAGATACGCAGTATTTT. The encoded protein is CASSQGIGGTDTQYF.

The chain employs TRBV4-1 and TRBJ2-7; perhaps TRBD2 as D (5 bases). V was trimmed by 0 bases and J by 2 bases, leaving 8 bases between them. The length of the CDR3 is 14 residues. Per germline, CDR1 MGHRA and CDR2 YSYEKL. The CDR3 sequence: CASSQEDGTYEQYF. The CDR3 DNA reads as TGCGCCAGCAGCCAAGAAGACGGGACCTACGAGCAGTACTTC.

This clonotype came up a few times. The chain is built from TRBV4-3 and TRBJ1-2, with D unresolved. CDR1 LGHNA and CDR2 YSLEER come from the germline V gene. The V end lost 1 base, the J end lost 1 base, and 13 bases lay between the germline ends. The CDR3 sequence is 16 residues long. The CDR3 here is CASSQGRSVLNYGYTF. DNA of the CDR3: TGCGCCAGCAGCCAAGGCCGGTCAGTTCTTAACTATGGCTACACCTTC.

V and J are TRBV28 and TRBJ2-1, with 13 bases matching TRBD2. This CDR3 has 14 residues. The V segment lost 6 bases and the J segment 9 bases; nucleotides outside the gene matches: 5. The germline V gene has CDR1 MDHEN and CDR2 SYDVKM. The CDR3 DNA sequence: TGTGCCAGCAGCAAACTAGCGGGAGGGGGTGAGCAGTTCTTC. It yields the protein CASSKLAGGGEQFF.

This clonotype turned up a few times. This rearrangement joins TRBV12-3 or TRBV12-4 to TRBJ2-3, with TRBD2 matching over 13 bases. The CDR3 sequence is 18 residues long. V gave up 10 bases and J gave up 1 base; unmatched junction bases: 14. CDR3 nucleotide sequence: TGTGCCATCTCCCCGATACTAGCGGGAGGGCCCCGCACAGATACGCAGTATTTT. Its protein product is CAISPILAGGPRTDTQYF.

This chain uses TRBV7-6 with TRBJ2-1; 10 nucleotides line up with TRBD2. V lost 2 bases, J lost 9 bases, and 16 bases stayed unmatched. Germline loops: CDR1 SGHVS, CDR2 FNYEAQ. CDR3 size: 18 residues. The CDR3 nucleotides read TGTGCCAGCAGCTTATACTCTATAGGACTAGCGGAGAACGTTGAGCAGTTCTTC. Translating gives CASSLYSIGLAENVEQFF.

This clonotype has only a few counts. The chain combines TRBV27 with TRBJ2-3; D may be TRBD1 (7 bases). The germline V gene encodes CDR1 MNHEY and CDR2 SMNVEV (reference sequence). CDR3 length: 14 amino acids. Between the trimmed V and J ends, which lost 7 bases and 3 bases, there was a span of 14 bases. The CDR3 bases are TGTGCCAGCACCCAGGGGGGCTTGACAGATACGCAGTATTTT. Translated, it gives CASTQGGLTDTQYF.

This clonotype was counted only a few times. The DNA for the CDR3 is TGTGCCAGCGGTGCGGAACTCTACGAGCAGTACTTC. This gives the protein CASGAELYEQYF. The chain carries TRBV6-5 and TRBJ2-7; D is ambiguous. This CDR3 contains 12 residues. The ends were cut back, 8 bases at V and 3 bases at J, with 11 bases in the middle. Per the germline V gene, CDR1 is MNHEY and CDR2 is SVGAGI.

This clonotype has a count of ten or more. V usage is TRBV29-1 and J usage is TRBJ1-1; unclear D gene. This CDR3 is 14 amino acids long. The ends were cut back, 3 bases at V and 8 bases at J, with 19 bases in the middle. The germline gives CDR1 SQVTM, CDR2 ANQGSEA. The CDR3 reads CSVDTPGWSPEAFF. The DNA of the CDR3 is TGCAGCGTTGATACGCCGGGTTGGTCGCCGGAAGCTTTCTTT.

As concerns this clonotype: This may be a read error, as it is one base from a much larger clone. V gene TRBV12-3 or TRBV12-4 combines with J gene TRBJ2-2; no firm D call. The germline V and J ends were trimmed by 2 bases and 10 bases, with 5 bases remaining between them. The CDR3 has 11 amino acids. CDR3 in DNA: TGTGCCAGCAGTTTACCCGAGGAGCTGTTTTTT. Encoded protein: CASSLPEELFF.

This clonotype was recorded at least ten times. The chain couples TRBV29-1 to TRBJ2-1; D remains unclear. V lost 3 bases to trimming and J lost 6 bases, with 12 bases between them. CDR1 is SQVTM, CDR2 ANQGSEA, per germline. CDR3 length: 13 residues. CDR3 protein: CSVDKAFANEQFF. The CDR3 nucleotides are TGCAGCGTTGACAAGGCATTTGCCAATGAGCAGTTCTTC.

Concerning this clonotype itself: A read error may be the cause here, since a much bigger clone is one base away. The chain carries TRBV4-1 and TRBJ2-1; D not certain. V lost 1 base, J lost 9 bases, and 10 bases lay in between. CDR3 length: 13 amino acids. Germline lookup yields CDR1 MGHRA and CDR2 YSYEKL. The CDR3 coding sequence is TGCGCCAGCAGCCAAGTGAAGACACCTGAGCAGTTCTTC. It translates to CASSQVKTPEQFF.